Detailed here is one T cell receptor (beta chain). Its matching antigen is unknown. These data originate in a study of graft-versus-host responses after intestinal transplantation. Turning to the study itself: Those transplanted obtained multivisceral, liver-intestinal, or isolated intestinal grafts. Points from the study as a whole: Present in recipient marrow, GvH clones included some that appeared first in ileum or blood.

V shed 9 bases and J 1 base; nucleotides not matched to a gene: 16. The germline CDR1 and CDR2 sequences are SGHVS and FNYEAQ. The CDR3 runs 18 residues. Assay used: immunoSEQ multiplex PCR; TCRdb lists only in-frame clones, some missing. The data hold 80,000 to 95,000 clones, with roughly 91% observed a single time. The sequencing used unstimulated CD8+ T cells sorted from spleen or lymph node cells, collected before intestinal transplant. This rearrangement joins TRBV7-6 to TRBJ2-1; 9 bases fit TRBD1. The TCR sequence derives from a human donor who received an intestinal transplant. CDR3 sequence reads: CASSTGGANPRSYNEQFF. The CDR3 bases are TGTGCCAGTTCAACAGGGGGCGCAAATCCGCGGTCCTACAATGAGCAGTTCTTC. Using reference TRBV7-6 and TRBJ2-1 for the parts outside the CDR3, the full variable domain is GAGVSQSPRYKVTKRGQDVALRCDPISGHVSLYWYRQALGQGPEFLTYFNYEAQQDKSGLPNDRFSAERPEGSISTLTIQRTEQRDSAMYRCASSTGGANPRSYNEQFFGPGTRLTVL.